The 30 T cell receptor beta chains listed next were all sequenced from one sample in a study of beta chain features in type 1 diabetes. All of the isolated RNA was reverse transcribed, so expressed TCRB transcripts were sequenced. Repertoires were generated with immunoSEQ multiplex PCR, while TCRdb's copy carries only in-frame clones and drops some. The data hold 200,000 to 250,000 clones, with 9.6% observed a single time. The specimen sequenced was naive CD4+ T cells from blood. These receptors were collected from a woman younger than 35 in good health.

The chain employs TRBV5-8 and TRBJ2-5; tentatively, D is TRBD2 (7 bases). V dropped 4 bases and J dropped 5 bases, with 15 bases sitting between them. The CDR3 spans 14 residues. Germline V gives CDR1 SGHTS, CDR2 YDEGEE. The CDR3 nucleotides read TGTGCCAGCAGCCGGAGGGGGGGAGGGGAGACCCAGTACTTC. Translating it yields CASSRRGGGETQYF.

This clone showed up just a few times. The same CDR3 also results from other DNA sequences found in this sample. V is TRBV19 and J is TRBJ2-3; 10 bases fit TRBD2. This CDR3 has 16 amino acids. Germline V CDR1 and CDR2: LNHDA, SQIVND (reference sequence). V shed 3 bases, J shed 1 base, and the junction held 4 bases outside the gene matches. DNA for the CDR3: TGTGCCAGTAGTATCGTAGCGGGGGGAGGCACAGATACGCAGTATTTT. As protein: CASSIVAGGGTDTQYF.

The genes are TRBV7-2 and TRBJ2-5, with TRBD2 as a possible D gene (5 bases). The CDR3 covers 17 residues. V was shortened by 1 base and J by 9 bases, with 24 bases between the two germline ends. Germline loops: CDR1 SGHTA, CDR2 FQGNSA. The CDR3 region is CASSLVGGTGTPRPQYF. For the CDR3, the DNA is TGTGCCAGCAGCTTAGTTGGAGGAACGGGCACGCCTCGGCCCCAGTACTTC.

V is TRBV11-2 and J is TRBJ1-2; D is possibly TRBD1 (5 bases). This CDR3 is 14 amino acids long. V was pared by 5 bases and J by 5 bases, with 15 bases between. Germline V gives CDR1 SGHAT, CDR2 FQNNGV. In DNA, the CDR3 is TGTGCCAGCAGCGCGCCCGGGAGGGGATATGGCTACACCTTC. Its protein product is CASSAPGRGYGYTF.

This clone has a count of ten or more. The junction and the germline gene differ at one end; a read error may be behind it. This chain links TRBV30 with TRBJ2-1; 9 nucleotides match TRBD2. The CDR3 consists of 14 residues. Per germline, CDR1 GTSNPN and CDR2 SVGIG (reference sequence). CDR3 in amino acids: CARRGSGGGNEQFF. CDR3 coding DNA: TGTGCCCGGAGGGGTAGCGGGGGAGGCAATGAGCAGTTCTTC.

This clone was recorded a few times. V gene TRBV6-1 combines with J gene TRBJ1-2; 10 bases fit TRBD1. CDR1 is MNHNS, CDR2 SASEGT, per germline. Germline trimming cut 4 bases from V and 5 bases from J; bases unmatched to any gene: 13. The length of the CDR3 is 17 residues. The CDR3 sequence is CASSGRDRGLGRYGYTF. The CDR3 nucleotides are TGTGCCAGCAGTGGTAGGGACAGGGGCTTGGGGAGATATGGCTACACCTTC.

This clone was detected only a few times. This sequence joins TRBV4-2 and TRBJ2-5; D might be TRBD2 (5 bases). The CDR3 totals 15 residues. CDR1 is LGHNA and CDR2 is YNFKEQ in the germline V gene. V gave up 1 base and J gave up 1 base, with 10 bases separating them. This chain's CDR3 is CASSQGGSGQETQYF. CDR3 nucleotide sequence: TGTGCCAGCAGCCAAGGCGGCAGCGGCCAAGAGACCCAGTACTTC.

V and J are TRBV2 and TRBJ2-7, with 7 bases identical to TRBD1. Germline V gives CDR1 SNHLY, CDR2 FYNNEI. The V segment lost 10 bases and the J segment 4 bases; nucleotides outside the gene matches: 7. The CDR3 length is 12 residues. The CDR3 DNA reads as TGTGCCACCGGCGAGGGGGCTTACGAGCAGTACTTC. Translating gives CATGEGAYEQYF.

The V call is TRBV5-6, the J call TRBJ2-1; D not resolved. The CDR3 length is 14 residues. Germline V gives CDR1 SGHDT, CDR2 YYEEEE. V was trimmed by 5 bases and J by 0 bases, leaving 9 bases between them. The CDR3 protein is CASRRVSSYNEQFF. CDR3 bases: TGTGCCAGCAGGCGCGTAAGCTCCTACAATGAGCAGTTCTTC.

The CDR3 spells CASSSTMGGDGYTF. The CDR3 DNA follows: TGCGCCAGCAGCTCTACCATGGGAGGGGATGGCTACACCTTC. The chain carries TRBV5-1 and TRBJ1-2; the D gene is possibly TRBD1 (5 bases). V was cut by 3 bases and J by 6 bases, with 15 bases left in between. CDR1 is SGHRS and CDR2 is YFSETQ in the germline V gene. This CDR3 region has 14 residues.

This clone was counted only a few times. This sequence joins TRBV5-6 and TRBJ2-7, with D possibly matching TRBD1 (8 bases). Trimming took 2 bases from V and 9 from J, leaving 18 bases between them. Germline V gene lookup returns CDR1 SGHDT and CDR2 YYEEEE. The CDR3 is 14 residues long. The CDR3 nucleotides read TGTGCCAGCAGCTTCCGGACAGGGACTACGAGGCAGTACTTC. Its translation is CASSFRTGTTRQYF.

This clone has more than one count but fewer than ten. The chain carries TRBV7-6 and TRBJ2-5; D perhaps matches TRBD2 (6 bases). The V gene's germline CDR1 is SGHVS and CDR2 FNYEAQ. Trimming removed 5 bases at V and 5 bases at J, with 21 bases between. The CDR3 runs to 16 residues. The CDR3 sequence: CASSQEGLVGGETQYF. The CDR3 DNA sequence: TGTGCCAGCAGCCAAGAGGGGCTGGTTGGGGGGGAGACCCAGTACTTC.

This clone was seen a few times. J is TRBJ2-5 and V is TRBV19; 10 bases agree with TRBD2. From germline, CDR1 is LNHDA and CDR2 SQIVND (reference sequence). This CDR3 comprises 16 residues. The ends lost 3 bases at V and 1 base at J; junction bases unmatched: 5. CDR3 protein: CASSILAGGLQETQYF. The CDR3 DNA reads TGTGCCAGTAGTATCTTAGCGGGGGGACTCCAAGAGACCCAGTACTTC.

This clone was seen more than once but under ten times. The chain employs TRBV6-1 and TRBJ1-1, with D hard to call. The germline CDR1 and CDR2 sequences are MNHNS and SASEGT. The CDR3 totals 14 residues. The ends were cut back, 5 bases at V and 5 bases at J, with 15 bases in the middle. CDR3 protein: CASSPQIAGTEAFF. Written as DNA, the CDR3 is TGTGCCAGCAGTCCGCAAATAGCTGGGACTGAAGCTTTCTTT.

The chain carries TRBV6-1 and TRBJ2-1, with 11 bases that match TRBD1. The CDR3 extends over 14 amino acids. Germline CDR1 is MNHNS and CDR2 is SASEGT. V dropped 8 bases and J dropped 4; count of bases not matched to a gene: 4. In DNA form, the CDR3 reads TGTGCCAGCCGTGGGACAGGGGGTTACAATGAGCAGTTCTTC. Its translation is CASRGTGGYNEQFF.

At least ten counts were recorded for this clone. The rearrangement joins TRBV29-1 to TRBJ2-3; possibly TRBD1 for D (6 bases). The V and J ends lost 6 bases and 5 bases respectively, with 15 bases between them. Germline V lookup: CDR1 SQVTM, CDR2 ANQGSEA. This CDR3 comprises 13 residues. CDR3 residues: CSVPGQIGDTQYF. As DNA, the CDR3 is TGCAGCGTCCCCGGACAGATCGGAGATACGCAGTATTTT.

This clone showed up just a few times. The chain's CDR3 is CASSSPIQGSNTGELFF. CDR3 nucleotides: TGTGCCAGCAGCTCGCCTATACAGGGATCGAACACCGGGGAGCTGTTTTTT. The chain joins TRBV7-7 to TRBJ2-2; D might be TRBD1 (6 bases). Germline V gene lookup returns CDR1 SSHAT and CDR2 FNYEAQ (reference sequence). The CDR3 is 17 amino acids. Deletions cut 4 bases from V and 0 bases from J, with 15 bases between.

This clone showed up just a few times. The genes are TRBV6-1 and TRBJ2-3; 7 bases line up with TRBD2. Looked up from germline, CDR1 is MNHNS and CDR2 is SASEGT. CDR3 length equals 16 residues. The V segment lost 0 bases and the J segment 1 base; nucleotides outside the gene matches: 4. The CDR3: CASSEAQRDRTDTQYF. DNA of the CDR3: TGTGCCAGCAGTGAAGCTCAGCGGGACCGCACAGATACGCAGTATTTT.

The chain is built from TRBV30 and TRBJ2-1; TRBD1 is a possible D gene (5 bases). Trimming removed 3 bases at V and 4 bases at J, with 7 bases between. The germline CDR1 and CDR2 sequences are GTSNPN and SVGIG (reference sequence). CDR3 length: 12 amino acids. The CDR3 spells CAWRGPYNEQFF. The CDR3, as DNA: TGTGCCTGGAGGGGGCCTTACAATGAGCAGTTCTTC. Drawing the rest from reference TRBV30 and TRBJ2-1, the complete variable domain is SQTIHQWPATLVQPVGSPLSLECTVEGTSNPNLYWYRQAAGRGLQLLFYSVGIGQISSEVPQNLSASRPQDRQFILSSKKLLLSDSGFYLCAWRGPYNEQFFGPGTRLTVL.

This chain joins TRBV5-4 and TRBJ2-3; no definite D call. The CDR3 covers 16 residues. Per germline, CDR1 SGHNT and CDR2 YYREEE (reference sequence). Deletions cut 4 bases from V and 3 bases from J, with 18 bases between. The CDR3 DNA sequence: TGTGCCAGCAGCCCAGGAAGGTTCGCGCGTACAGATACGCAGTATTTT. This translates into CASSPGRFARTDTQYF. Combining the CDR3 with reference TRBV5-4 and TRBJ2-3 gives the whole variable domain ETGVTQSPTHLIKTRGQQVTLRCSSQSGHNTVSWYQQALGQGPQFIFQYYREEENGRGNFPPRFSGLQFPNYSSELNVNALELDDSALYLCASSPGRFARTDTQYFGPGTRLTVL.

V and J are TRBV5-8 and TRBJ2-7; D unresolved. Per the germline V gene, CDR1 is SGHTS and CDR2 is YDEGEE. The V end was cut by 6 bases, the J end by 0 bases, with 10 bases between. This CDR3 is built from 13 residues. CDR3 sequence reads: CASTPPSSYEQYF. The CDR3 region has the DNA TGTGCCAGCACGCCCCCGAGCTCCTACGAGCAGTACTTC. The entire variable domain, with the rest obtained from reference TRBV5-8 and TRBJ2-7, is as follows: EAGVTQSPTHLIKTRGQQATLRCSPISGHTSVYWYQQALGLGLQFLLWYDEGEERNRGNFPPRFSGRQFPNYSSELNVNALELEDSALYLCASTPPSSYEQYFGPGTRLTVT.

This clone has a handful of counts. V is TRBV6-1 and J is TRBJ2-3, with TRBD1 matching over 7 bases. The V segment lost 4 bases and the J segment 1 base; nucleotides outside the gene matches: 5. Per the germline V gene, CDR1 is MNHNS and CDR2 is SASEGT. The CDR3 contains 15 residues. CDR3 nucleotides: TGTGCCAGCAGTGGGGACAGCAGACGCACAGATACGCAGTATTTT. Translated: CASSGDSRRTDTQYF.

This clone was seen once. The CDR3 region has the DNA TGTGCCAGCAGCGTAGAGGGGGTTAGTACAGATACGCAGTATTTT. Translation: CASSVEGVSTDTQYF. This chain links TRBV9 with TRBJ2-3, with a possible D match to TRBD1 (6 bases). The CDR3 is 15 residues long. The V end was cut by 0 bases, the J end by 3 bases, with 11 bases between. The V gene's germline CDR1 is SGDLS and CDR2 YYNGEE. Combining the CDR3 with reference TRBV9 and TRBJ2-3 gives the whole variable domain DSGVTQTPKHLITATGQRVTLRCSPRSGDLSVYWYQQSLDQGLQFLIQYYNGEERAKGNILERFSAQQFPDLHSELNLSSLELGDSALYFCASSVEGVSTDTQYFGPGTRLTVL.

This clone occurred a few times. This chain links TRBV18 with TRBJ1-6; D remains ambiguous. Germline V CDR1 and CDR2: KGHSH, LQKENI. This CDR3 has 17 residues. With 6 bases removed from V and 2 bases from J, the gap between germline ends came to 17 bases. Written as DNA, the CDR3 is TGTGCCAGCTCGGAAATTCCGGGTGCCGCCTATAATTCACCCCTCCACTTT. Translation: CASSEIPGAAYNSPLHF.

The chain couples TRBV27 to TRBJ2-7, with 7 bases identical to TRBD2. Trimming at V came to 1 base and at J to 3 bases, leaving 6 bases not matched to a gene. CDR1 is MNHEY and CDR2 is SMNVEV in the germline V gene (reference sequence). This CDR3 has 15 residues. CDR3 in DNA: TGTGCCAGCAGTTTATGGCCTAGCGGAGTCTACGAGCAGTACTTC. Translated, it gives CASSLWPSGVYEQYF.

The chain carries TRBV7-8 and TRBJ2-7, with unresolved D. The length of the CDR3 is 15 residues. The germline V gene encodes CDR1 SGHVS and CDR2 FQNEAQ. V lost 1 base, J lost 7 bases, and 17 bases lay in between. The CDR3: CASSLERFSLYEQYF. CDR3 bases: TGTGCCAGCAGCTTAGAGAGATTCTCCCTCTATGAGCAGTACTTC.

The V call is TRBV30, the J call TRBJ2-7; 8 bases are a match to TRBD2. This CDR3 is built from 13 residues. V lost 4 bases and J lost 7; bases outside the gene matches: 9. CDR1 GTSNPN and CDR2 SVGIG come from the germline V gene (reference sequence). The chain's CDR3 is CAWTMGLVTEQYF. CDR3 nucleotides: TGTGCCTGGACCATGGGACTAGTGACGGAGCAGTACTTC.

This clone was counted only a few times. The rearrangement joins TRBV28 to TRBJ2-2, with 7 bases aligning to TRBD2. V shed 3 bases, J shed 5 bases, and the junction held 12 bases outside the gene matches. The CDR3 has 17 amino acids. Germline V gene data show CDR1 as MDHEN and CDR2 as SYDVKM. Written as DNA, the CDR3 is TGTGCCAGCAGTTTCCGGACACCTAGCGGAGTGACCGGGGAGCTGTTTTTT. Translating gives CASSFRTPSGVTGELFF.

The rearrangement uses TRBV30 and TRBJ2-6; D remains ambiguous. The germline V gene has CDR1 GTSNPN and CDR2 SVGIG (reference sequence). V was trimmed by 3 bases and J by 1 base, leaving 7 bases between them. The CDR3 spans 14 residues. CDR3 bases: TGTGCCTGGAGGGCATTTTCTGGGGCCAACGTCCTGACTTTC. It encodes CAWRAFSGANVLTF.

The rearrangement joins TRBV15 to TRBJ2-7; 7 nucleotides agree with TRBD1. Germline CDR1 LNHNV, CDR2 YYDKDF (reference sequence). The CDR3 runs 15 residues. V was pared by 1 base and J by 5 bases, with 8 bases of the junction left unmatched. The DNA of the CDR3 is TGTGCCACCAGCAGAGGAGGGGGCATCCCTAACGAGCAGTACTTC. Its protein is CATSRGGGIPNEQYF. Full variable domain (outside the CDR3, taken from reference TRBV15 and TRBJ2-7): DAMVIQNPRYQVTQFGKPVTLSCSQTLNHNVMYWYQQKSSQAPKLLFHYYDKDFNNEADTPDNFQSRRPNTSFCFLDIRSPGLGDTAMYLCATSRGGGIPNEQYFGPGTRLTVT.